Listed below are T cell receptor beta chains from one sample, sequenced in a study of a mutant IDH1 vaccine in newly diagnosed glioma. Data came from immunoSEQ multiplex PCR; TCRdb stores just in-frame clones and leaves some out. This sample yields fewer than 70,000 clones, of which around nine tenths are seen a single time; 1.9% belongs to the top ten. These receptors are not linked to any known antigen. Sample: PBMCs, taken from a glioma patient whose treatment included an IDH1 peptide vaccine. These receptors came from a man aged 35 to 55 with glioma. The CDR3 runs from the conserved cysteine through the conserved F or W. D genes are given only for firm matches. A clone size is listed for some rows: how often the clone was seen (once, few, many), or a class if it is expanded.

D: -; V: TRBV21-1; J: TRBJ1-2; size: -; DNA: TGTGCCAGCAGCAAAGGGGTCTTC; CDR3: CASSKGVF
D: TRBD1; V: TRBV19; J: TRBJ1-5; size: -; DNA: TGTGCCAGTAGTTCCGGACAGGGGATACATCAGCCCCAGCATTTT; CDR3: CASSSGQGIHQPQHF
D: -; V: TRBV10-3; J: TRBJ1-1; size: -; DNA: TGTGCCATCAGTGAAGAGGGCCCCAACACTGAAGCTTTCTTT; CDR3: CAISEEGPNTEAFF
D: TRBD2; V: TRBV9; J: TRBJ2-3; size: -; DNA: TGTGCCAGCAGCGTAGGGCTAGCGGGAGACGCACAAGGACCAGATACGCAGTATTTT; CDR3: CASSVGLAGDAQGPDTQYF
D: TRBD2; V: TRBV5-1; J: TRBJ2-3; size: -; DNA: TGCGCCAGCAGCTTTTACCAAAGCGGGAGGGGGACAGATACGCAGTATTTT; CDR3: CASSFYQSGRGTDTQYF
D: -; V: TRBV5-1; J: TRBJ1-1; size: -; DNA: TGCGCCAGCAGCTTGGCCGTTTCAGGGCCTATGAACACTGAAGCTTTCTTT; CDR3: CASSLAVSGPMNTEAFF
D: TRBD1; V: TRBV4-1; J: TRBJ1-2; size: once; DNA: TGCGCCAGCAGCCAGGGCGCAGTTACAGGGGGAGGCTACACCTTC; CDR3: CASSQGAVTGGGYTF
D: -; V: TRBV28; J: TRBJ2-1; size: -; DNA: TGTGCCAGCAGTTTAGTCCCAGGCAATGAGCAGTTCTTC; CDR3: CASSLVPGNEQFF
D: -; V: TRBV20-1; J: TRBJ2-5; size: -; DNA: TGCAGTTTCGGACGCCAAGAGACCCAGTACTTC; CDR3: CSFGRQETQYF
D: -; V: TRBV29-1; J: TRBJ2-5; size: once; DNA: TGCAGCGTTGAGCGAGACCAGGAGACCCAGTACTTC; CDR3: CSVERDQETQYF
D: -; V: TRBV6-6; J: TRBJ1-1; size: -; DNA: TGTGCCAGCAGTTGGGGCAGGGGTTCCGAAGCTTTCTTT; CDR3: CASSWGRGSEAFF
D: -; V: TRBV7-2; J: TRBJ2-7; size: -; DNA: TGTGCCAGCAGCTTAGGGACGTACCCACCCGAGCAGTACTTC; CDR3: CASSLGTYPPEQYF
D: -; V: TRBV5-8; J: TRBJ1-5; size: -; DNA: TGTGCCAGCAGCTTTTATGGAGGAGGCAATCAGCCCCAGCATTTT; CDR3: CASSFYGGGNQPQHF
D: -; V: TRBV4-2; J: TRBJ2-7; size: -; DNA: TGTGCCAGCAGCCAAGAATGGGGGGCAGACTACGAGCAGTACTTC; CDR3: CASSQEWGADYEQYF
D: TRBD2; V: TRBV5-1; J: TRBJ2-5; size: few; DNA: TGCGCCAGCAGCCAGGGGACTAGCGGGGGGCCGGGGGAGACCCAGTACTTC; CDR3: CASSQGTSGGPGETQYF
D: -; V: TRBV13; J: TRBJ2-1; size: -; DNA: TGTGCCAGCAGCCTCGGACCTCCCTACTACAATGAGCAGTTCTTC; CDR3: CASSLGPPYYNEQFF
D: TRBD1; V: TRBV4-2; J: TRBJ1-3; size: once; DNA: TGTGCCAGCAGCCAAGATCCCACAGGGGGCCCTGGAAACACCATATATTTT; CDR3: CASSQDPTGGPGNTIYF
D: TRBD1; V: TRBV18; J: TRBJ2-6; size: -; DNA: TGTGCCAGCTCACCAGAAGTAGGGACAGGGGGAACTGGGGCCAACGTCCTGACTTTC; CDR3: CASSPEVGTGGTGANVLTF
D: TRBD2; V: TRBV6-4; J: TRBJ2-1; size: -; DNA: TGTGCCAGCAGTGAAGCGGGAGGGTACAATGAGCAGTTCTTC; CDR3: CASSEAGGYNEQFF
D: TRBD1; V: TRBV19; J: TRBJ1-5; size: -; DNA: TGTGCCAGCCGTCTTCAGGACAGGGCCTCTTCGGGTCAGCCCCAGCATTTT; CDR3: CASRLQDRASSGQPQHF
D: TRBD1; V: TRBV10-3; J: TRBJ2-2; size: -; DNA: TGTGCCATCAGGGGGACAGGAAAGAACACCGGGGAGCTGTTTTTT; CDR3: CAIRGTGKNTGELFF
D: -; V: TRBV2; J: TRBJ2-2; size: -; DNA: TGTGCCAGCAGCGTTATAGGCGGGTTCACCGGGGAGCTGTTTTTT; CDR3: CASSVIGGFTGELFF
D: -; V: TRBV7-9; J: TRBJ1-1; size: -; DNA: TGTGCCAGCAGCCACGTATTGAACACTGAAGCTTTCTTT; CDR3: CASSHVLNTEAFF
D: -; V: TRBV5-8; J: TRBJ2-5; size: -; DNA: TGTGCCAGCAGCTCTTTTGGCCAGCAGTACCAAGAGACCCAGTACTTC; CDR3: CASSSFGQQYQETQYF
D: -; V: TRBV7-2; J: TRBJ2-5; size: -; DNA: TGTGCCAGCAGCTTAAGCTATAAGGGAGGGGGCCAGTACTTC; CDR3: CASSLSYKGGGQYF
D: -; V: TRBV25-1; J: TRBJ2-5; size: -; DNA: TGTGCCAGCAGTGCGAGGCGAGGGCCCGAATACTTC; CDR3: CASSARRGPEYF
D: -; V: TRBV6-1; J: TRBJ2-2; size: once; DNA: TGTGCCAGCTGTCTTGACGGGGCGGACACCGGGGAGCTGTTTTTT; CDR3: CASCLDGADTGELFF
D: -; V: TRBV11-3; J: TRBJ2-3; size: few; DNA: TGTGCCAGCAGTGTACGGCTCACAGATACGCAGTATTTT; CDR3: CASSVRLTDTQYF
D: TRBD1; V: TRBV15; J: TRBJ1-1; size: -; DNA: TGTGCCGCAAATGCGGACAGGAAGAACACTGAAGCTTTCTTT; CDR3: CAANADRKNTEAFF
D: TRBD1; V: TRBV27; J: TRBJ1-5; size: -; DNA: TGTGCCAGCAGTTTATCGTCGACAGGGGGTAGTCAGCCCCAGCATTTT; CDR3: CASSLSSTGGSQPQHF
D: -; V: TRBV27; J: TRBJ2-2; size: -; DNA: TGTGCCAGCAGACGCCAGGGTTGGGGGTACACCGGGGAGCTGTTTTTT; CDR3: CASRRQGWGYTGELFF
D: -; V: TRBV28; J: TRBJ1-1; size: -; DNA: TGTGCCAGCAGTTATCAGGCAGGAGACACTGAAGCTTTCTTT; CDR3: CASSYQAGDTEAFF
D: -; V: TRBV7-2; J: TRBJ1-3; size: few; DNA: TGTGCCAGCAGCTTACCGGCGGAAGGAAACACCATATATTTT; CDR3: CASSLPAEGNTIYF
D: -; V: TRBV7-6; J: TRBJ1-2; size: -; DNA: TGTGCCAGCAGCCCCGGAGCAACTGGGGGCTACACCTTC; CDR3: CASSPGATGGYTF
D: -; V: TRBV28; J: TRBJ1-4; size: -; DNA: TGTGCCAGCAGTTTGGTGACTTGGGCAACTAATGAAAAACTGTTTTTT; CDR3: CASSLVTWATNEKLFF
D: TRBD1; V: TRBV25-1; J: TRBJ1-2; size: -; DNA: TGTGCCAGCAAGGAGAGGGGACAGCTGTACAGAGGCTACACCTTC; CDR3: CASKERGQLYRGYTF
D: TRBD2; V: TRBV2; J: TRBJ2-2; size: -; DNA: TGTGCCAGCAGTCGAAGCGGGGGGGCCGCCGGGGAGCTGTTTTTT; CDR3: CASSRSGGAAGELFF
D: TRBD1; V: TRBV29-1; J: TRBJ1-2; size: -; DNA: TGCAGCGCCCAATGGACAGGGTCTTATGGCTACACCTTC; CDR3: CSAQWTGSYGYTF
D: -; V: TRBV5-4; J: TRBJ1-4; size: -; DNA: TGTGCCAGCAGTTCCCAGGGGATCAATGAAAAACTGTTTTTT; CDR3: CASSSQGINEKLFF
D: -; V: TRBV6-1; J: TRBJ1-5; size: -; DNA: TGTGCCAGCAGCCGACTCGGGAACAATCAGCCCCAGCATTTT; CDR3: CASSRLGNNQPQHF
D: -; V: TRBV7-9; J: TRBJ1-2; size: -; DNA: TGTGCCAGCAGCTTAGTGGAGGGGGATGGCTACACCTTC; CDR3: CASSLVEGDGYTF
D: -; V: TRBV12-5; J: TRBJ2-2; size: -; DNA: TGTGCTAGTGGTCTCAACCCGGGAACGGGTACCGGGGAGCTGTTTTTT; CDR3: CASGLNPGTGTGELFF
D: TRBD1; V: TRBV9; J: TRBJ1-1; size: -; DNA: TGTGCCAGCAGCCAGGGGGAGGGGGCGATCACTGAAGCTTTCTTT; CDR3: CASSQGEGAITEAFF
D: -; V: TRBV5-1; J: TRBJ2-7; size: -; DNA: TGCGCCAGCAGCTTGATAGGGGACGAGCAGTACTTC; CDR3: CASSLIGDEQYF
D: TRBD1; V: TRBV11-3; J: TRBJ2-1; size: -; DNA: TGTGCCAGCAGCGAAATGGGACAGGGGAACAATGAGCAGTTCTTC; CDR3: CASSEMGQGNNEQFF
D: -; V: TRBV9; J: TRBJ1-1; size: -; DNA: TGTGCCAGCAGCGTAGGTCCGGGGGACACTGAAGCTTTCTTT; CDR3: CASSVGPGDTEAFF
D: -; V: TRBV10-3; J: TRBJ1-3; size: -; DNA: TGTGCCATCACGGCGGCAGGCGATGTCGGAAACACCATATATTTT; CDR3: CAITAAGDVGNTIYF
D: -; V: TRBV2; J: TRBJ2-1; size: -; DNA: TGTGCCAGCAGTGTGCGAGGTATGGGACAGTTCTTC; CDR3: CASSVRGMGQFF
D: -; V: TRBV6-6; J: TRBJ1-6; size: -; DNA: TGTGCCAGCAGTGGCGGGACGAATCCTTCACCCCTCCACTTT; CDR3: CASSGGTNPSPLHF
D: -; V: TRBV6-5; J: TRBJ1-6; size: -; DNA: TGTGCCAGCAGTTACGGACGGGAGTCACCCCTCCACTTT; CDR3: CASSYGRESPLHF
D: -; V: TRBV5-6; J: TRBJ2-6; size: -; DNA: TGTGCCAGCAGCTTGGCCGGACGCTCTGGGGCCAACGTCCTGACTTTC; CDR3: CASSLAGRSGANVLTF
D: -; V: TRBV28; J: TRBJ2-6; size: -; DNA: TGTGCCAGCAGTTTAATCCCATTTACGACCTCTGGGGCCAACGTCCTGACTTTC; CDR3: CASSLIPFTTSGANVLTF
D: -; V: TRBV14; J: TRBJ1-1; size: -; DNA: TGTGCCAGCAGCCAACGGCGCGACAGGAACACTGAAGCTTTCTTT; CDR3: CASSQRRDRNTEAFF
D: TRBD1; V: TRBV4-3; J: TRBJ2-7; size: -; DNA: TGCGCCAGCAGCCAAGATCTCTGGACAGGGCTGGACGAGCAGTACTTC; CDR3: CASSQDLWTGLDEQYF
D: -; V: TRBV28; J: TRBJ1-1; size: -; DNA: TGTGCCAGCAGTTACGGGACACTGAACACTGAAGCTTTCTTT; CDR3: CASSYGTLNTEAFF
D: TRBD2; V: TRBV7-2; J: TRBJ2-1; size: once; DNA: TGTGCCAGCAGCTTGGCAGCGGGATCCTACAATGAGCAGTTCTTC; CDR3: CASSLAAGSYNEQFF
D: TRBD1; V: TRBV2; J: TRBJ1-4; size: -; DNA: TGTGCCAGCAGTGGGGACAGGGCGCTTGAAAAACTGTTTTTT; CDR3: CASSGDRALEKLFF
D: TRBD2; V: TRBV7-2; J: TRBJ2-5; size: -; DNA: TGTGCCAGCAGCTTCAGACTAGCGGGACAAGAGACCCAGTACTTC; CDR3: CASSFRLAGQETQYF
D: -; V: TRBV9; J: TRBJ2-3; size: few; DNA: TGTGCCAGTTCTTCTAGCGTACCTACTGATACGCAGTATTTT; CDR3: CASSSSVPTDTQYF
D: TRBD2; V: TRBV19; J: TRBJ2-7; size: -; DNA: TGTGCCAGTAGTGTCCGGGGGGGGACCTACGAGCAGTACTTC; CDR3: CASSVRGGTYEQYF